This record covers a single T cell receptor (beta chain). Its antigen is currently unknown. 13 Jbeta primers and 60 Vbeta primers were used for the PCR. Per the original methods: An analysis that came later counted 80 million or so unique TCR beta chains, some 11 million shared. The data were produced by immunoSEQ multiplex PCR, yet TCRdb's version contains in-frame clones alone and is incomplete. The V and J calls and clone size were taken over from that table, and D and trimming were inferred from the DNA. The repertoire includes 140,000 to 150,000 clones, 75% of them detected once, and over 6.5% sits in the top ten. The germline V gene has CDR1 MNHEY and CDR2 SVGAGI. The V gene end was trimmed by 8 bases and the J gene end by 3 bases; junction bases not matched to a gene: 7. CDR3 length equals 13 residues. The data were taken from a study of cytomegalovirus exposure and HLA in healthy donors. Notes on the study in general: Most of the TCR beta V segments (in an earlier analysis) were productive either about 87% or about 30% of the time. In a later analysis, TCR beta V- and J-gene trimming was associated with a missense DCLRE1C variant.

The clonotype was recovered from a man in his thirties or forties in good health and CMV-seronegative. This rearrangement joins TRBV6-5 to TRBJ2-7, with 7 bases that match TRBD2. Sequences were obtained from PBMCs. The CDR3 DNA reads as TGTGCCAGCCGTCTAGCGGCCCTCTACGAGCAGTACTTC. Its translation: CASRLAALYEQYF.